Listed below are T cell receptor beta chains from one sample, sequenced in a study of cytomegalovirus exposure and HLA in healthy donors. The table came from immunoSEQ multiplex PCR; TCRdb's copy has only in-frame clones and leaves some out. In the table there are 150,000 to 200,000 clones, more than 60% of which are singletons. The sequencing input was PBMCs. These receptors came from a man aged 25 to 40 in good health and CMV-seropositive. Each CDR3 is given with its conserved first and last residue. D genes are given only for firm matches. The size field is filled for only some rows; it gives once, few, many or a size class.

CASSGTGVINEQFF | TGTGCCAGCAGCGGGACAGGGGTCATCAATGAGCAGTTCTTC | TRBD1 | TRBJ2-1 | - | TRBV2
CACQEGLTAYNEQFF | TGTGCCTGCCAAGAAGGTTTGACAGCCTACAATGAGCAGTTCTTC | - | TRBJ2-1 | - | TRBV30
CASSQKPAGVETAEAFF | TGCGCCAGCAGCCAGAAGCCAGCGGGCGTCGAAACCGCTGAAGCTTTCTTT | - | TRBJ1-1 | - | TRBV4-1
CASTYDRLNTEAFF | TGCGCCAGCACATACGACAGATTGAACACTGAAGCTTTCTTT | - | TRBJ1-1 | - | TRBV5-1
CASSRAEVGEQYF | TGCGCCAGCAGTCGTGCAGAGGTAGGCGAGCAGTACTTC | - | TRBJ2-7 | - | TRBV10-1
CASSQGGGSYEQYF | TGTGCCAGCAGCCAAGGAGGAGGTTCTTACGAGCAGTACTTC | - | TRBJ2-7 | - | TRBV4-2
CASSLQGHSTDTQYF | TGTGCCAGCAGCCTCCAGGGGCATAGCACAGATACGCAGTATTTT | - | TRBJ2-3 | - | TRBV14
CASSLVGTGDTNTDTQYF | TGTGCCAGCAGCTTGGTGGGGACAGGAGACACCAACACAGATACGCAGTATTTT | TRBD1 | TRBJ2-3 | many | TRBV5-6
CASSLAGQGIDTGELFF | TGTGCCAGCAGTTTAGCCGGACAGGGGATCGACACCGGGGAGCTGTTTTTT | TRBD1 | TRBJ2-2 | - | TRBV27
CASSISSGRAIGELFF | TGTGCCAGTAGTATATCGAGCGGGAGGGCCATCGGGGAGCTGTTTTTT | TRBD2 | TRBJ2-2 | - | TRBV19
CASSLLQTNTEAFF | TGTGCCAGCAGTTTATTACAGACGAACACTGAAGCTTTCTTT | - | TRBJ1-1 | - | TRBV28
CASSLNPSGRGEQYF | TGTGCCAGCAGCTTAAACCCTAGCGGGAGGGGTGAGCAGTACTTC | TRBD2 | TRBJ2-7 | - | TRBV7-9
CASSLGVGAYNEQFF | TGCGCCAGCAGCTTGGGGGTGGGGGCTTACAATGAGCAGTTCTTC | - | TRBJ2-1 | - | TRBV5-1
CASSKGQGYSYEQYF | TGTGCCAGCAGCAAAGGACAGGGGTACTCCTACGAGCAGTACTTC | TRBD1 | TRBJ2-7 | - | TRBV6-5
CASKFAQNTEAFF | TGCGCCAGCAAGTTCGCGCAGAACACTGAAGCTTTCTTT | - | TRBJ1-1 | few | TRBV5-1
CASSLTGYGYTF | TGTGCCAGCAGCCTGACGGGTTATGGCTACACCTTC | - | TRBJ1-2 | - | TRBV5-5
CASSPDRGMNTEAFF | TGTGCCAGCTCACCAGACAGGGGTATGAACACTGAAGCTTTCTTT | TRBD1 | TRBJ1-1 | - | TRBV18
CARGTVTSGTLSYEQYF | TGTGCCAGAGGTACTGTGACTAGCGGGACTCTCTCCTACGAGCAGTACTTC | - | TRBJ2-7 | - | TRBV21-1
CASSEDGGLDTEAFF | TGTGCCAGCAGTGAAGATGGGGGACTCGACACTGAAGCTTTCTTT | - | TRBJ1-1 | - | TRBV2
CASRRSMGTENTEAFF | TGTGCCAGCAGAAGATCTATGGGGACAGAGAACACTGAAGCTTTCTTT | TRBD1 | TRBJ1-1 | once | TRBV6-8
CASSELSAGGTEAFF | TGCGCCAGCAGTGAGCTATCCGCAGGTGGGACTGAAGCTTTCTTT | - | TRBJ1-1 | few | TRBV10-2
CASSFASSGSVAYEQYF | TGTGCCAGCAGCTTCGCGAGTAGCGGATCCGTAGCCTACGAGCAGTACTTC | - | TRBJ2-7 | - | TRBV13
CASSRNRDLYEQYF | TGTGCCAGCAGCCGAAACAGGGATCTCTACGAGCAGTACTTC | - | TRBJ2-7 | few | TRBV6-5
CASSPTPGTDRTEQFF | TGCGCCAGCAGCCCCACTCCCGGGACAGACAGGACTGAGCAGTTCTTC | TRBD1 | TRBJ2-1 | - | TRBV5-1
CASSYYRVSYNEQFF | TGTGCCAGCAGTTATTACAGGGTTTCCTACAATGAGCAGTTCTTC | - | TRBJ2-1 | once | TRBV6-5
CASMAGGANTGELFF | TGTGCCAGTATGGCAGGGGGCGCGAACACCGGGGAGCTGTTTTTT | TRBD1 | TRBJ2-2 | - | TRBV19
CASSGLGFRGEVYEQYF | TGTGCCAGCAGTGGACTTGGATTCCGGGGGGAAGTGTACGAGCAGTACTTC | TRBD2 | TRBJ2-7 | - | TRBV2
CASSLSRDRGRVWTEAFF | TGTGCCAGCAGCCTAAGCCGGGACAGGGGGCGTGTGTGGACTGAAGCTTTCTTT | TRBD1 | TRBJ1-1 | once | TRBV11-3
CASSYSSGVPEAFF | TGTGCCAGCAGTTACTCGTCAGGGGTTCCTGAAGCTTTCTTT | - | TRBJ1-1 | few | TRBV6-5
CASSQPPGAGRGNEQFF | TGCGCCAGCAGCCAACCCCCAGGCGCAGGGCGGGGCAATGAGCAGTTCTTC | - | TRBJ2-1 | - | TRBV4-1
CASSFQANTEAFF | TGTGCCAGCAGCTTCCAGGCGAACACTGAAGCCTTCTTT | - | TRBJ1-1 | - | TRBV7-3
CASIGQGWTEAFF | TGTGCCAGCATCGGACAGGGGTGGACTGAAGCTTTCTTT | TRBD1 | TRBJ1-1 | - | TRBV6-5
CASSGRGTELTNQPQHF | TGTGCCAGCAGTGGAAGAGGGACAGAACTTACCAATCAGCCCCAGCATTTT | TRBD1 | TRBJ1-5 | - | TRBV6-1
CASSSGQNSNQPQHF | TGTGCCAGCAGCTCGGGACAGAATAGCAATCAGCCCCAGCATTTT | TRBD1 | TRBJ1-5 | - | TRBV6-5
CASTREARGSSYNEQFF | TGCGCCAGCACCCGGGAGGCCCGGGGAAGCTCCTACAATGAGCAGTTCTTC | TRBD2 | TRBJ2-1 | - | TRBV5-1
CASSYSYRADQPQHF | TGTGCCAGCAGTTACTCTTACAGGGCAGATCAGCCCCAGCATTTT | - | TRBJ1-5 | - | TRBV6-5
CASSSLRQGAGYTF | TGCGCCAGCAGCTCTTTACGACAGGGCGCTGGCTACACCTTC | TRBD1 | TRBJ1-2 | - | TRBV5-1